This T cell receptor (beta chain) was observed in a study of blood T cells in healthy people across ages. Per the germline V gene, CDR1 is MNHNY and CDR2 is SVGAGI (reference sequence). J gave up 7 bases and V 5 bases, and 15 bases lay outside the gene matches. There are 17 residues in the CDR3. Through a sample-barcoded 5' primer and a J-beta primer mix, a second PCR was run for about 6 to 11 cycles. In TCRdb, the 5' RACE reads were re-called with MiXCR into one record per CDR3 protein. This table has over 600,000 distinct CDR3 sequences, 35% to 60% appearing once. The sample was blood. The V gene is TRBV6-6, the J gene TRBJ2-1, with 9 nucleotides matching TRBD2. The clonotype comes from a man older than 75 in good health. CDR3: CASSPVFGREGGNEQFF. The CDR3 coding sequence is TGTGCCAGCAGTCCCGTGTTTGGGCGGGAGGGGGGAAATGAGCAGTTCTTC.